These 20 T cell receptor beta chains came from one sample sequenced in a study of PD-1 blockade in classical Hodgkin lymphoma. Using immunoSEQ multiplex PCR, the repertoire was profiled, and TCRdb retains in-frame clones only, with some absent. The data contain about 20,000 clones, roughly 80% of them singletons. Time point defined: cycle 4 day 1 (C4D1), after about 6 weeks of nivolumab. Exposure to brentuximab vedotin varied, and each patient had relapsed following autologous stem cell transplantation. Sequencing used peripheral blood mononuclear cells (PBMCs), obtained before the fourth cycle of nivolumab. Receptors were obtained from a human donor with classical Hodgkin lymphoma.

This rearrangement joins TRBV7-9 to TRBJ1-4; D uncertain. The CDR3 has 16 amino acids. CDR1 and CDR2 (germline): SEHNR, FQNEAQ (reference sequence). V was trimmed by 5 bases and J by 7 bases, leaving 20 bases between them. CDR3 region: CASSPRISRRVEKLFF. The CDR3 nucleotides are TGTGCCAGCAGCCCTCGGATCTCCCGGAGGGTTGAAAAACTGTTTTTT.

The chain employs TRBV4-3 and TRBJ2-7; 9 nucleotides line up with TRBD1. The CDR3 is 15 amino acids. Germline loops: CDR1 LGHNA, CDR2 YSLEER. V lost 2 bases and J lost 5; bases outside the gene matches: 7. CDR3 sequence reads: CASSQYPGQGHEQYF. Here the CDR3 DNA reads TGCGCCAGCAGCCAATACCCGGGACAGGGACACGAGCAGTACTTC.

This clone was seen once. This chain links TRBV30 with TRBJ1-2; 12 nucleotides align to TRBD1. Trimming at V came to 5 bases and at J to 8 bases, leaving 9 bases not matched to a gene. Germline CDR1 GTSNPN, CDR2 SVGIG (reference sequence). This CDR3 spans 14 amino acids. CDR3 DNA sequence: TGTGCCTGGTTCACTGGGACAGGGGGCGGGGGCTACACCTTC. Amino acid sequence: CAWFTGTGGGGYTF.

This clone appeared a few times. This chain joins TRBV30 and TRBJ1-1; no clear D gene. The CDR3 runs to 12 residues. The germline CDR1 and CDR2 sequences are GTSNPN and SVGIG (reference sequence). The ends were cut back, 2 bases at V and 5 bases at J, with 9 bases in the middle. CDR3 nucleotides: TGTGCCTGGAGTTGGGGTGGGACTGAAGCTTTCTTT. Protein: CAWSWGGTEAFF.

The V gene is TRBV28, the J gene TRBJ2-5; D gene unclear. Germline loops: CDR1 MDHEN, CDR2 SYDVKM. Trimming stripped 4 bases from V and 0 bases from J, with 27 bases between. CDR3 length equals 20 residues. CDR3 coding DNA: TGTGCCAGCAGTTATCCCCTTCTTACGCCTGTACGTGAAAACCAAGAGACCCAGTACTTC. As protein: CASSYPLLTPVRENQETQYF.

This rearrangement joins TRBV27 to TRBJ1-4; D perhaps matches TRBD1 (5 bases). Germline V gives CDR1 MNHEY, CDR2 SMNVEV (reference sequence). V was cut by 3 bases and J by 10 bases, with 15 bases left in between. CDR3 length equals 14 residues. The CDR3 nucleotides read TGTGCCAGCAGTTTCGGGGGAGAAAGGGGAAAACTGTTTTTT. Translation: CASSFGGERGKLFF.

The chain has TRBV18 and TRBJ1-5, with D perhaps matching TRBD1 (5 bases). Trimming took 2 bases from V and 4 from J, leaving 12 bases between them. This CDR3 region has 15 residues. The germline gives CDR1 KGHSH, CDR2 LQKENI. The CDR3 loop reads CASSPVGTGNQPQHF. As DNA, the CDR3 is TGTGCCAGCTCACCAGTCGGGACGGGGAATCAGCCCCAGCATTTT.

V usage is TRBV14 and J usage is TRBJ2-5, with D maybe TRBD2 (6 bases). Germline-derived CDR1 and CDR2 are SGHDN and FVKESK. The CDR3 loop spans 14 amino acids. Trimming took off 0 bases at V and 4 bases at J, with 9 bases between the two ends. The CDR3 reads CASSQELGGETQYF. The CDR3 coding sequence is TGTGCCAGCAGCCAAGAACTGGGAGGAGAGACCCAGTACTTC.

This clone was counted between two and nine times. In DNA form, the CDR3 reads TGTGCCAGCAGTTTTTGGGGCACAGGGTCTGGACAGCCCCAGCATTTT. It codes for CASSFWGTGSGQPQHF. The chain combines TRBV28 with TRBJ1-5; D may be TRBD1 (6 bases). CDR3 size: 16 residues. The ends were cut back, 3 bases at V and 7 bases at J, with 19 bases in the middle. Germline values: CDR1 MDHEN, CDR2 SYDVKM.

This rearrangement joins TRBV4-1 to TRBJ2-1, with D hard to call. CDR3 size: 16 residues. Trimming stripped 0 bases from V and 0 bases from J, with 9 bases between. Germline loops: CDR1 MGHRA, CDR2 YSYEKL. DNA of the CDR3: TGCGCCAGCAGCCAAGAAGCAGGTATCTCCTACAATGAGCAGTTCTTC. Protein: CASSQEAGISYNEQFF.

V gene TRBV7-9 combines with J gene TRBJ2-7; D perhaps matches TRBD2 (5 bases). The CDR3 contains 14 residues. The germline V and J ends were trimmed by 5 bases and 3 bases, with 14 bases remaining between them. Germline V gene sequence: CDR1 SEHNR, CDR2 FQNEAQ (reference sequence). The CDR3 loop is CASSPTGIFYEQYF. DNA of the CDR3: TGTGCCAGCAGCCCGACGGGGATCTTCTACGAGCAGTACTTC.

This rearrangement joins TRBV19 to TRBJ2-7, with 8 bases matching TRBD2. From germline, CDR1 is LNHDA and CDR2 SQIVND (reference sequence). V shed 5 bases, J shed 3 bases, and the junction held 9 bases outside the gene matches. The CDR3 covers 15 residues. The DNA for the CDR3 is TGTGCCAGTAGTCAATCCAGGGCGGGGGGCTACGAGCAGTACTTC. Protein: CASSQSRAGGYEQYF.

The V call is TRBV5-1, the J call TRBJ1-1, with TRBD1 matching 8 bases. CDR3 size: 12 residues. V gave up 7 bases and J gave up 3 bases; unmatched junction bases: 2. Germline values: CDR1 SGHRS, CDR2 YFSETQ. CDR3 sequence reads: CASGTGYTEAFF. The DNA of the CDR3 is TGCGCCAGCGGGACAGGTTACACTGAAGCTTTCTTT.

The chain uses TRBV7-2 and TRBJ2-1, with D possibly TRBD2 on 6 matching bases. The CDR3 contains 14 residues. Trimming cost V 1 base and J 15 bases, with 19 bases left between them. Per germline, CDR1 SGHTA and CDR2 FQGNSA. The CDR3 bases are TGTGCCAGCAGCTTAGTACTAGCTTCCCAATACACGTTCTTC. Translated, it gives CASSLVLASQYTFF. Full variable domain (remainder filled in from reference TRBV7-2 and TRBJ2-1): GAGVSQSPSNKVTEKGKDVELRCDPISGHTALYWYRQSLGQGLEFLIYFQGNSAPDKSGLPSDRFSAERTGGSVSTLTIQRTQQEDSAVYLCASSLVLASQYTFFGPGTRLTVL.

The rearrangement joins TRBV29-1 to TRBJ1-2; D is ambiguous. Germline CDR1 and CDR2: SQVTM and ANQGSEA. This CDR3 is built from 16 residues. Trimming took off 6 bases at V and 0 bases at J, with 20 bases between the two ends. The CDR3: CSVYGVHDEANYGYTF. CDR3 DNA: TGCAGCGTCTATGGGGTACACGACGAGGCTAACTATGGCTACACCTTC.

V is TRBV7-6 and J is TRBJ2-6; D call uncertain. Germline V gene lookup returns CDR1 SGHVS and CDR2 FNYEAQ. The CDR3 loop spans 14 amino acids. Trimming removed 2 bases at V and 6 bases at J, with 8 bases between. CDR3 DNA: TGTGCCAGCAGCTTACTTTCCCAGGCCAACGTCCTGACTTTC. Protein sequence: CASSLLSQANVLTF.

This clone is a singleton in its sample. The chain couples TRBV4-1 to TRBJ2-7; D is perhaps TRBD1 or TRBD2 (5 bases each). V was trimmed by 2 bases and J by 2 bases, leaving 16 bases between them. Germline V gives CDR1 MGHRA, CDR2 YSYEKL. The CDR3 is 16 amino acids. CDR3 DNA: TGCGCCAGCAGCCAACCGGGGCAGGCTCGAACCTACGAGCAGTACTTC. The encoded protein is CASSQPGQARTYEQYF.

This clone occurred a few times. This rearrangement joins TRBV19 to TRBJ2-2; D possibly uses TRBD1 or TRBD2 (5 bases each). Per germline, CDR1 LNHDA and CDR2 SQIVND (reference sequence). Trimming left V 0 bases short and J 1 base short, with 9 bases between. CDR3 length: 16 amino acids. DNA of the CDR3: TGTGCCAGTAGTATAGACGGGACGCAGAACACCGGGGAGCTGTTTTTT. Protein sequence: CASSIDGTQNTGELFF. The variable domain in full, with the rest retrieved from reference TRBV19 and TRBJ2-2, is DGGITQSPKYLFRKEGQNVTLSCEQNLNHDAMYWYRQDPGQGLRLIYYSQIVNDFQKGDIAEGYSVSREKKESFPLTVTSAQKNPTAFYLCASSIDGTQNTGELFFGEGSRLTVL.

The J gene is TRBJ2-1, the V gene TRBV6-1; a weak D match, TRBD1 (7 bases). The CDR3 has 15 amino acids. V was clipped by 4 bases and J by 0 bases, with 10 bases between them. Germline loops: CDR1 MNHNS, CDR2 SASEGT. CDR3: CASSVQGGSYNEQFF. CDR3 nucleotides: TGTGCCAGCAGTGTCCAGGGGGGCTCCTACAATGAGCAGTTCTTC.

V and J are TRBV10-3 and TRBJ1-5; perhaps TRBD1 as D (5 bases). The V gene's germline CDR1 is ENHRY and CDR2 SYGVKD. The CDR3 has 14 residues. Between the trimmed V and J ends, which lost 10 bases and 1 base, there was a span of 14 bases. The CDR3 DNA sequence: TGTGCCACCACCGGGACCGCAAGCAATCAGCCCCAGCATTTT. It is translated as CATTGTASNQPQHF.